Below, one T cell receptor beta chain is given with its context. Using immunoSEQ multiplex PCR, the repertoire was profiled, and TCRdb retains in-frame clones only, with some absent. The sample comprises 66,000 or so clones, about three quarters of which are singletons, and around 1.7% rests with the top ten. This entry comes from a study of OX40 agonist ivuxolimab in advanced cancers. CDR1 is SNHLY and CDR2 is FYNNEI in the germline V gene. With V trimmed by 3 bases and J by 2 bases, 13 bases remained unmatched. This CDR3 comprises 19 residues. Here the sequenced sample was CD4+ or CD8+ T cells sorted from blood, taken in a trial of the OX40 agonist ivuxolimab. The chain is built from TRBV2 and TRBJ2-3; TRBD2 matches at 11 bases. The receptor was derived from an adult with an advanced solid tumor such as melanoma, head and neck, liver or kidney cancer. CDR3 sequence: CASSDPTSRLAGNTDTQYF. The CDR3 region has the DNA TGTGCCAGCAGTGACCCCACCAGCCGACTAGCGGGAAACACAGATACGCAGTATTTT.